This T cell receptor beta chain emerged from a study of blood T cell repertoires in COVID-19. Clones were read by immunoSEQ multiplex PCR, and TCRdb kept only the in-frame ones, dropping some. This table has 240,000 or so clones, approximately 80% appearing once. Sequencing input: peripheral blood. This receptor was taken from a woman aged 80 or over with acute or convalescent COVID-19.

CDR3 sequence (DNA): TGCGCCAGCAGCCAGACCCTCACTAGCGGGGAACCCTACGAGCAGTACTTC. Amino acids: CASSQTLTSGEPYEQYF. The J gene is TRBJ2-7, the V gene TRBV4-3; 10 bases fit TRBD2. J lost 2 bases, V lost 3 bases, and 10 bases had no gene match. The CDR3 length is 17 residues. Per the germline V gene, CDR1 is LGHNA and CDR2 is YSLEER.